In its sample, the clone carrying this TCR beta chain was seen a few times. The sample is drawn from a study of high-grade serous ovarian cancer treatment subgroups. Tumor samples were taken before definitive surgery or chemotherapy. Sequenced by immunoSEQ multiplex PCR; TCRdb stores in-frame clones only, minus some. The table includes approximately 4,100 clones, 55% to 75% detected once. CDR3 length: 15 residues. CDR1 SNHLY and CDR2 FYNNEI come from the germline V gene. With V trimmed by 4 bases and J by 1 base, 3 bases remained unmatched. The sample taken for sequencing was tumor tissue. V is TRBV2 and J is TRBJ2-7; 11 positions match TRBD1. This TCR was recovered from a human donor with high-grade serous ovarian cancer. The CDR3 nucleotides are TGTGCCAGCAGTGGGGACAGGGGGTCTTCCTACGAGCAGTACTTC. Amino acid sequence: CASSGDRGSSYEQYF.